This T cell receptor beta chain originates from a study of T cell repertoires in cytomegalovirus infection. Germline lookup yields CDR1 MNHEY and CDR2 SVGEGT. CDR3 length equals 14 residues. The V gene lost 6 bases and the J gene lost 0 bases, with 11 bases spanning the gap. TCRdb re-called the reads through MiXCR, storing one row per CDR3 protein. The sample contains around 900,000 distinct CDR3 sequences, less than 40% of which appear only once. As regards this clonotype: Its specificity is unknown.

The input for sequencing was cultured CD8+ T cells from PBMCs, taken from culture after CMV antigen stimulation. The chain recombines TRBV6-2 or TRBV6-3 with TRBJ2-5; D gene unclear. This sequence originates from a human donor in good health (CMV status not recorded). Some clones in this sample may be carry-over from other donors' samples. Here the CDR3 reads CASSPVADQETQYF. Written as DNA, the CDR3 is TGTGCCAGCAGCCCCGTTGCGGACCAAGAGACCCAGTACTTC.